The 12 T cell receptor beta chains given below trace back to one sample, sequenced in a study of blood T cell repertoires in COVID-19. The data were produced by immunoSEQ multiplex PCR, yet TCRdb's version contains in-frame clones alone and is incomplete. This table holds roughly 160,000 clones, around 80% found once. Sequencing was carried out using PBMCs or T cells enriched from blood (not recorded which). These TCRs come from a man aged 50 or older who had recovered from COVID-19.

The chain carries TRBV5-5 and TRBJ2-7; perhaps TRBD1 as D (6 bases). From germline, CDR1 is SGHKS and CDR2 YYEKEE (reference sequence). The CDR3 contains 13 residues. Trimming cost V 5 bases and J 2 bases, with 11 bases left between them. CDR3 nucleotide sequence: TGTGCCAGCAGTTTGAGACAGGCCTACGAGCAGTACTTC. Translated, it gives CASSLRQAYEQYF. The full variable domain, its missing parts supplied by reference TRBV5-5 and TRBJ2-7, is DAGVTQSPTHLIKTRGQQVTLRCSPISGHKSVSWYQQVLGQGPQFIFQYYEKEERGRGNFPDRFSARQFPNYSSELNVNALLLGDSALYLCASSLRQAYEQYFGPGTRLTVT.

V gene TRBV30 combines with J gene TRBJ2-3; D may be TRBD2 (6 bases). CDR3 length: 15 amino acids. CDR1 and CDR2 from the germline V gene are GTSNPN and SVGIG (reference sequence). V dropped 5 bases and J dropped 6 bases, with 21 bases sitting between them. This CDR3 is CAWLALGPGRDTQYF. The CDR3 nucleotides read TGTGCCTGGCTAGCGTTGGGGCCTGGGAGGGATACGCAGTATTTT.

The CDR3 spells CASSPVRNTEAFF. CDR3 nucleotides: TGTGCCAGCAGCCCGGTGCGGAACACTGAAGCTTTCTTT. The V call is TRBV7-3, the J call TRBJ1-1; no clear D. The germline V and J ends were trimmed by 5 bases and 1 base, with 8 bases remaining between them. The germline CDR1 and CDR2 sequences are SGHTA and FQGTGA. The CDR3 runs to 13 residues.

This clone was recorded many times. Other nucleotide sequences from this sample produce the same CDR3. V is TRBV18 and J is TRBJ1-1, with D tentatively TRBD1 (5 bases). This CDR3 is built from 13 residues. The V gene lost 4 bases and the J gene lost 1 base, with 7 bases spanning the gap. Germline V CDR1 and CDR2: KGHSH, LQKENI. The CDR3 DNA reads TGTGCCAGCTCACGTCAGGGGAACACTGAAGCTTTCTTT. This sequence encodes CASSRQGNTEAFF. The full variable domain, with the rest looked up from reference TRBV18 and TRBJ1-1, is NAGVMQNPRHLVRRRGQEARLRCSPMKGHSHVYWYRQLPEEGLKFMVYLQKENIIDESGMPKERFSAEFPKEGPSILRIQQVVRGDSAAYFCASSRQGNTEAFFGQGTRLTVV.

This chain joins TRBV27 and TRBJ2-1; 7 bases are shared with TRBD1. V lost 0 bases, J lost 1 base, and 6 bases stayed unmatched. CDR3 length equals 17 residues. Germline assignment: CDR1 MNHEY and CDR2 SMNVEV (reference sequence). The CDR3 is CASSLSARGISYNEQFF. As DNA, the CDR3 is TGTGCCAGCAGTTTATCGGCCAGGGGGATATCCTACAATGAGCAGTTCTTC.

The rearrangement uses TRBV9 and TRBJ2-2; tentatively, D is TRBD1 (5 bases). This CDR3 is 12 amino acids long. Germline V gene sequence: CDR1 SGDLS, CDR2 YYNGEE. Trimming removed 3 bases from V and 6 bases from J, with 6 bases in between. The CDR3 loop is CASSGQSGELFF. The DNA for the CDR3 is TGTGCCAGCAGCGGACAGTCCGGGGAGCTGTTTTTT.

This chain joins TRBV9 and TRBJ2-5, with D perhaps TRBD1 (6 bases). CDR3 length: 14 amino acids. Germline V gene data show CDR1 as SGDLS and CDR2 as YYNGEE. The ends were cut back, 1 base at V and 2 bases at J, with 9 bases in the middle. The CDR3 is CASSVSGQQETQYF. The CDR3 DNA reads TGTGCCAGCAGCGTAAGCGGACAGCAAGAGACCCAGTACTTC.

The CDR3 DNA is TGTGCCAGCAGCTTCGGACACACTAATTCACCCCTCCACTTT. It yields the protein CASSFGHTNSPLHF. The V and J genes are TRBV7-9 and TRBJ1-6, with a possible D match to TRBD1 (5 bases). The V and J ends lost 3 bases and 6 bases respectively, with 9 bases between them. This CDR3 comprises 14 residues. From germline, CDR1 is SEHNR and CDR2 FQNEAQ (reference sequence).

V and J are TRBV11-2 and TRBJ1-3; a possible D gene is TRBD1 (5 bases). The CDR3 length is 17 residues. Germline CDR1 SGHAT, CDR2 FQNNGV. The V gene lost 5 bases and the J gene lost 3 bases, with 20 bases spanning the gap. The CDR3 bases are TGTGCCAGCAGCGCCGGTGTGGGGGGGAGAGGTGGAAACACCATATATTTT. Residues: CASSAGVGGRGGNTIYF.

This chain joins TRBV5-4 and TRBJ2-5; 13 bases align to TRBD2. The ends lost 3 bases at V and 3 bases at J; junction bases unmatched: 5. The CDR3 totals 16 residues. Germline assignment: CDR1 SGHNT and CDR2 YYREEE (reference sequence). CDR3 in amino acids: CASSYGLAGVEETQYF. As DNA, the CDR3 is TGTGCCAGCAGCTACGGACTAGCGGGGGTCGAAGAGACCCAGTACTTC.

CDR3 nucleotide sequence: TGTGCCAGCAGCCGGGATTTTGTTGGCGTCGCGGGGGACACCGGGGAGCTGTTTTTT. Translating gives CASSRDFVGVAGDTGELFF. The chain links TRBV7-9 to TRBJ2-2; 7 nucleotides agree with TRBD2. The CDR3 has 19 residues. Unmatched junction bases numbered 18, after V lost 5 bases and J lost 3 bases. Germline loops: CDR1 SEHNR, CDR2 FQNEAQ (reference sequence).

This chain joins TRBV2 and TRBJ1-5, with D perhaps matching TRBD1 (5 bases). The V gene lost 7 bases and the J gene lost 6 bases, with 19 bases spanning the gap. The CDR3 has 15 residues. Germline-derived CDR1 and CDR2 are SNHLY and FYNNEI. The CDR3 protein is CASTIVGGSSQPQHF. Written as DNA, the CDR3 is TGTGCCAGCACTATTGTGGGGGGGTCTTCTCAGCCCCAGCATTTT. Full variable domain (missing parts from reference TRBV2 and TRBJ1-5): EPEVTQTPSHQVTQMGQEVILRCVPISNHLYFYWYRQILGQKVEFLVSFYNNEISEKSEIFDDQFSVERPDGSNFTLKIRSTKLEDSAMYFCASTIVGGSSQPQHFGDGTRLSIL.